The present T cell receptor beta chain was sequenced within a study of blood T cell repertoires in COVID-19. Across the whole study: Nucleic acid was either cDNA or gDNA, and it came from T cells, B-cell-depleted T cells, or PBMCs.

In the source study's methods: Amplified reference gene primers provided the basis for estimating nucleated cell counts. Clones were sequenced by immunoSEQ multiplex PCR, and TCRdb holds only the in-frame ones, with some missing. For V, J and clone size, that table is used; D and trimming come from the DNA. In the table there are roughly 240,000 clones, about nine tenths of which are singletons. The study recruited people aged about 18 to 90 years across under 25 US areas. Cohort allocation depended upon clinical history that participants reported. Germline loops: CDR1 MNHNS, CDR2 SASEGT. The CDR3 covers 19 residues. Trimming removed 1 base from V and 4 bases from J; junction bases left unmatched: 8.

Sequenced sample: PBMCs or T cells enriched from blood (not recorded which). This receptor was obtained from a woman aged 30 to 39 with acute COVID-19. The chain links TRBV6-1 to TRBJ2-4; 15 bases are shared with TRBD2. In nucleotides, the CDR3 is TGTGCCAGCAGTGAAGGGACTAGCGGGGGGGCACCCTCTAAAAACATTCAGTACTTC. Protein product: CASSEGTSGGAPSKNIQYF.